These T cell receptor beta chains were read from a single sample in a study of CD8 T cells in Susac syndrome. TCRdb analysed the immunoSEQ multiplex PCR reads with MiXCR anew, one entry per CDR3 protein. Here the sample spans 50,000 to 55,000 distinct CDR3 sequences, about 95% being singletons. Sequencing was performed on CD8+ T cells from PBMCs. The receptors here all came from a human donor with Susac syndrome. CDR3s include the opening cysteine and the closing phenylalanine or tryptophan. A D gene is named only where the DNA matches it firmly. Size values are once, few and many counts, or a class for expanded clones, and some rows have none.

DNA: TGTGCCAGCAGCCACCACTGGGAGCAGTACTTC
CDR3: CASSHHWEQYF
V: TRBV7-9
J: TRBJ2-7
D: NA
size: once

DNA: TGCGCCAGCAGCCAAAGGTCTCCGACAGTCGGATATGGCTACACCTTC
CDR3: CASSQRSPTVGYGYTF
V: TRBV4-1
J: TRBJ1-2
D: NA
size: NA

DNA: TGTGCCAGCAGACCGGGACATTTCTCTGGGGCCAACGTCCTGACTTTC
CDR3: CASRPGHFSGANVLTF
V: TRBV21-1
J: TRBJ2-6
D: NA
size: NA

DNA: TGTGCCAGTAGTATAATGTTCTTAGCGGTGCGCACAGATACGCAGTATTTT
CDR3: CASSIMFLAVRTDTQYF
V: TRBV19
J: TRBJ2-3
D: NA
size: NA

DNA: TGCAGCGTTGAAGTTCATGCGGGGGGAAACTACGAGCAGTACTTC
CDR3: CSVEVHAGGNYEQYF
V: TRBV29-1
J: TRBJ2-7
D: TRBD2
size: NA

DNA: TGTGCCAGCAGCTTATGGGGCGCACCCCTCCACTTT
CDR3: CASSLWGAPLHF
V: TRBV5-4
J: TRBJ1-6
D: NA
size: NA

DNA: TGTGCCAGCAGTGAAAAAGGGGGCCGGACTGAAGCTTTCTTT
CDR3: CASSEKGGRTEAFF
V: TRBV2
J: TRBJ1-1
D: TRBD1
size: NA

DNA: TGTGCCAGCAGCCCTATGGGGGGAGGGACTGAAGCTTTCTTT
CDR3: CASSPMGGGTEAFF
V: TRBV12-3/TRBV12-4
J: TRBJ1-1
D: NA
size: NA

DNA: TGTGCCAGCAGTTTGTCCGGGACGCCGGGGGGCTATGGCTACACCTTC
CDR3: CASSLSGTPGGYGYTF
V: TRBV27
J: TRBJ1-2
D: NA
size: NA

DNA: TGTGCCACCAGCAGACCCCTCCCTGATGAGCAGTTCTTC
CDR3: CATSRPLPDEQFF
V: TRBV15
J: TRBJ2-1
D: NA
size: NA

DNA: TGTGCCAGTAGTATCGCAGGGTCTAACTATGGCTACACCTTC
CDR3: CASSIAGSNYGYTF
V: TRBV19
J: TRBJ1-2
D: NA
size: once

DNA: TGTGCCAGCAGCGCGGACTCAACTAATGAAAAACTGTTTTTT
CDR3: CASSADSTNEKLFF
V: TRBV7-9
J: TRBJ1-4
D: NA
size: NA

DNA: TGCAGCGGCAGGGGAGGAGAAGCGGAGACCCAGTACTTC
CDR3: CSGRGGEAETQYF
V: TRBV29-1
J: TRBJ2-5
D: NA
size: NA

DNA: TGCAGTGCTAGCCTGGTACGGGGACGAAACAATGAGCAGTTCTTC
CDR3: CSASLVRGRNNEQFF
V: TRBV20-1
J: TRBJ2-1
D: NA
size: once

DNA: TGTGCCAGCTCCCATAGGGGACTAGCGGTCCAGCCGACCCAGTACTTC
CDR3: CASSHRGLAVQPTQYF
V: TRBV18
J: TRBJ2-5
D: TRBD2
size: NA

DNA: TGTGCCAGCAGCCGACGCTCATGGACAGGGGCCTCCTACGAGCAGTACTTC
CDR3: CASSRRSWTGASYEQYF
V: TRBV9
J: TRBJ2-7
D: TRBD1
size: NA

DNA: TGTGCCAGCAGCTTAGTTGGACAGACTTACGAGCAGTACTTC
CDR3: CASSLVGQTYEQYF
V: TRBV7-9
J: TRBJ2-7
D: NA
size: NA

DNA: TGCGCCAGCAGCCCAACCGAACAGGGGCCCTACGAGCAGTACTTC
CDR3: CASSPTEQGPYEQYF
V: TRBV4-1
J: TRBJ2-7
D: TRBD1
size: NA

DNA: TGCAGTGCTAGAGAGGGGACTAGCGGGGGGCGTGATACGCAGTATTTT
CDR3: CSAREGTSGGRDTQYF
V: TRBV20-1
J: TRBJ2-3
D: TRBD2
size: NA

DNA: TGTGCCAGCAGCGTCGGGAGCCCTAGCACAGATACGCAGTATTTT
CDR3: CASSVGSPSTDTQYF
V: TRBV9
J: TRBJ2-3
D: NA
size: NA

DNA: TGTGCCAGCAGCCGCACGGACAGGTTACAAGAGACCCAGTACTTC
CDR3: CASSRTDRLQETQYF
V: TRBV11-3
J: TRBJ2-5
D: TRBD1
size: NA

DNA: TGTGCCAGTAGTATCGGGACAGGGTTCGTCGAGCAGTACTTC
CDR3: CASSIGTGFVEQYF
V: TRBV19
J: TRBJ2-7
D: TRBD1
size: NA

DNA: TGTGCCAGCAGGCCCGGCTTGAGACTAGCGGGGGGGCAAGAGACCCAGTACTTC
CDR3: CASRPGLRLAGGQETQYF
V: TRBV2
J: TRBJ2-5
D: TRBD2
size: NA

DNA: TGTGCCAGCAGTTTTGGCCGGAACACTGAAGCTTTCTTT
CDR3: CASSFGRNTEAFF
V: TRBV28
J: TRBJ1-1
D: NA
size: NA

DNA: TGTGCCAGCACCGACAGGGAGTGGTACGAGCAGTACTTC
CDR3: CASTDREWYEQYF
V: TRBV12-3/TRBV12-4
J: TRBJ2-7
D: TRBD1
size: NA

DNA: TGCAGTGCTCTTGGACAGGGTGGTGTCTTAGGCTACACCTTC
CDR3: CSALGQGGVLGYTF
V: TRBV20-1
J: TRBJ1-2
D: TRBD1
size: NA

DNA: TGTGCCAGCAGTGAATACGGGGCGGGAACTAACTATGGCTACACCTTC
CDR3: CASSEYGAGTNYGYTF
V: TRBV25-1
J: TRBJ1-2
D: NA
size: NA

DNA: TGTGCCTGGAGCTCCGGGACAGGGGGCGCTGGGGCCAACGTCCTGACTTTC
CDR3: CAWSSGTGGAGANVLTF
V: TRBV30
J: TRBJ2-6
D: TRBD1
size: NA

DNA: TGTGCCAGCAGCTTAGAGGGCAGGGGGTCCTACAATGAGCAGTTCTTC
CDR3: CASSLEGRGSYNEQFF
V: TRBV7-9
J: TRBJ2-1
D: TRBD1
size: NA

DNA: TGTGCCAGCAGCGCGACAGGGTTGGGCACCGGGGAGCTGTTTTTT
CDR3: CASSATGLGTGELFF
V: TRBV9
J: TRBJ2-2
D: TRBD1
size: NA

DNA: TGCGCCAGCAGCCAAGTCTGGGGCTCACCCCTCCACTTT
CDR3: CASSQVWGSPLHF
V: TRBV4-1
J: TRBJ1-6
D: NA
size: NA

DNA: TGTGCCAGCAGCCACCCGACGGAAGAGACGAACACTGAAGCTTTCTTT
CDR3: CASSHPTEETNTEAFF
V: TRBV4-2
J: TRBJ1-1
D: NA
size: NA

DNA: TGTGCCATCAGGGACCTTAATAGCTCCTACGAGCAGTACTTC
CDR3: CAIRDLNSSYEQYF
V: TRBV10-3
J: TRBJ2-7
D: NA
size: NA

DNA: TGTGCCAGCACCAAAACAAGGTTCTCTGGAAACACCATATATTTT
CDR3: CASTKTRFSGNTIYF
V: TRBV28
J: TRBJ1-3
D: NA
size: NA

DNA: TGTGCCAGCAGTTTCCCTAGGGAGGGGCCTGGAAACACCATATATTTT
CDR3: CASSFPREGPGNTIYF
V: TRBV28
J: TRBJ1-3
D: NA
size: NA

DNA: TGCAGCGTTCACCTTGGGCAGAACTACGAGCAGTACTTC
CDR3: CSVHLGQNYEQYF
V: TRBV29-1
J: TRBJ2-7
D: NA
size: NA

DNA: TGCGCCAGCAGCCAGGGGAGCACGGTGAACACTGAAGCTTTCTTT
CDR3: CASSQGSTVNTEAFF
V: TRBV4-1
J: TRBJ1-1
D: NA
size: once

DNA: TGTGCCAGCAGCCGGAACCCCCAGGACACTGAAGCTTTCTTT
CDR3: CASSRNPQDTEAFF
V: TRBV5-6
J: TRBJ1-1
D: NA
size: NA

DNA: TGTGCCAGCAGCTCCGAAGGGGATAATTCACCCCTCCACTTT
CDR3: CASSSEGDNSPLHF
V: TRBV7-9
J: TRBJ1-6
D: NA
size: NA

DNA: TGTGCCACCAAGGCAGACAGGGGGAATTCACCCCTCCACTTT
CDR3: CATKADRGNSPLHF
V: TRBV15
J: TRBJ1-6
D: TRBD1
size: NA

DNA: TGTGCCAGCAGCTTAATGATTTACCAGGGGGCGCGGGGTGCTAACTATGGCTACACCTTC
CDR3: CASSLMIYQGARGANYGYTF
V: TRBV7-3
J: TRBJ1-2
D: TRBD1
size: NA

DNA: TGTGCCTGGGCTCAGAGGGCTGAAGCTTTCTTT
CDR3: CAWAQRAEAFF
V: TRBV30
J: TRBJ1-1
D: NA
size: NA

DNA: TGTGCCAGCAGACAGACGGGGGGAACAACCTACGAGCAGTACTTC
CDR3: CASRQTGGTTYEQYF
V: TRBV27
J: TRBJ2-7
D: TRBD2
size: NA

DNA: TGTGCCAGTAGTATAACAGGGGACGAGCAGTACTTC
CDR3: CASSITGDEQYF
V: TRBV19
J: TRBJ2-7
D: TRBD1
size: NA

DNA: TGTGCCAGCAGCTTAGGTCCAGCTACCTACGAGCAGTACTTC
CDR3: CASSLGPATYEQYF
V: TRBV7-2
J: TRBJ2-7
D: NA
size: NA